A single sample gave rise to the 13 T cell receptor beta chains below, sequenced in a study of T cells in Graves' hyperthyroidism and ophthalmopathy. Amplification of TCR beta CDR3 regions was performed using RNA transcripts as template. An initial round of RT-PCR targeting the TCR CDR3 relied on the HTBI primer set. MiXCR, applied by TCRdb to the multiplex PCR reads, yields one record per CDR3 protein. The sample records about 620,000 distinct CDR3 sequences, 15% to 20% being singletons. Specimen: blood. These receptors all come from a woman in her twenties or thirties with Graves' hyperthyroidism.

In its sample, this clonotype was seen many times. The gene calls are TRBV12-3 or TRBV12-4 and TRBJ2-7; 9 positions agree with TRBD1. This CDR3 region has 13 residues. J lost 7 bases, V lost 3 bases, and 4 bases had no gene match. CDR3 region: CASSLYRGQEQYF. The CDR3 DNA reads TGTGCCAGCAGTTTGTACAGGGGGCAAGAGCAGTACTTC.

The CDR3: CASSLGRAPNEQFF. The CDR3 coding sequence is TGCGCCAGCAGTTTAGGGAGGGCCCCCAATGAGCAGTTCTTC. The chain combines TRBV10-2 with TRBJ2-1, with 7 bases identical to TRBD2. The CDR3 loop spans 14 amino acids. V shed 5 bases and J 6 bases; nucleotides not matched to a gene: 7. Germline lookup yields CDR1 WSHSY and CDR2 SAAADI.

As for this clonotype: This clone may be a read error of a much larger clone one base away. The chain uses TRBV6-1 and TRBJ1-1; maybe TRBD1 (6 bases). Trimming removed 7 bases at V and 3 bases at J, with 12 bases between. From germline, CDR1 is MNHNS and CDR2 SASEGT. CDR3 size: 13 residues. CDR3 sequence reads: CASTNPGDTEAFF. The CDR3 DNA is TGTGCCAGCACCAACCCAGGGGACACTGAAGCTTTCTTT.

This clonotype was seen ten or more times. The CDR3 bases are TGTGCCAGCAGTTACGGGACAGGGGGCCCCGAGCAGTACTTC. Translated: CASSYGTGGPEQYF. The rearrangement links TRBV28 to TRBJ2-7; TRBD1 aligns across 12 bases. CDR1 and CDR2 from the germline V gene are MDHEN and SYDVKM. The J segment lost 6 bases and the V segment lost 4 bases, leaving 4 bases of the junction unmatched. The CDR3 totals 14 residues.

This clonotype turned up a few times. This chain links TRBV7-8 with TRBJ2-2; unclear D gene. In germline, CDR1 is SGHVS, CDR2 FQNEAQ. CDR3 length equals 14 residues. With 3 bases removed from V and 6 bases from J, the gap between germline ends came to 11 bases. CDR3 amino acids: CASSFESGSGELFF. CDR3 DNA sequence: TGTGCCAGCAGCTTCGAATCGGGTTCCGGGGAGCTGTTTTTT.

Remarks on this clonotype: It may be a read error: a sequence one base away is much more abundant. The rearrangement uses TRBV11-2 and TRBJ2-2; the D call may be TRBD1 or TRBD2 (5 bases each). V dropped 5 bases and J dropped 6 bases, with 13 bases sitting between them. Germline V CDR1 and CDR2: SGHAT, FQNNGV. There are 14 residues in the CDR3. This CDR3 is CASSPTRDAGELFF. In DNA form, the CDR3 reads TGTGCCAGCAGCCCAACTAGGGACGCCGGGGAGCTGTTTTTT.

This clonotype showed up many times. The DNA for the CDR3 is TGTGCCAGCAGCTCCGGGGAATACGAGCAGTACTTC. This gives the protein CASSSGEYEQYF. The genes are TRBV28 and TRBJ2-7, with a possible D match to TRBD2 (5 bases). CDR3 length: 12 residues. Germline lookup yields CDR1 MDHEN and CDR2 SYDVKM. The V end was cut by 6 bases, the J end by 4 bases, with 10 bases between.

Remarks on this clonotype: This may arise from a read error, as a much more abundant clone is one base away. The CDR3 spells CAGSQQTRTDTQYF. CDR3 in DNA: TGTGCCGGCAGCCAACAGACCCGCACAGATACGCAGTATTTT. The genes are TRBV11-2 and TRBJ2-3; no reliable D call. This CDR3 comprises 14 residues. Germline lookup yields CDR1 SGHAT and CDR2 FQNNGV.

CDR3 amino acids: CASRTSGVGTDTQYF. In DNA form, the CDR3 reads TGTGCCAGCAGGACTAGCGGGGTCGGCACAGATACGCAGTATTTT. The gene calls are TRBV6-2 or TRBV6-3 and TRBJ2-3; 11 nucleotides match TRBD2. The germline V gene encodes CDR1 MNHEY and CDR2 SVGEGT. The CDR3 runs to 15 residues. The ends lost 6 bases at V and 1 base at J; junction bases unmatched: 3.

This clonotype was seen repeatedly, ten times or more. The rearrangement joins TRBV28 to TRBJ2-7; the match to TRBD1 covers 12 bases. The CDR3 sequence is 15 residues long. V was clipped by 6 bases and J by 1 base; unmatched bases: 4. CDR1 is MDHEN, CDR2 SYDVKM, per germline. CDR3 sequence (DNA): TGTGCCAGCAGGCTGGGACAGGGGGCGTCCTACGAGCAGTACTTC. Amino acids: CASRLGQGASYEQYF.

Note on this clonotype: A read error may be the cause here, since a much bigger clone is one base away. This chain connects TRBV12-3 or TRBV12-4 to TRBJ1-2, with D possibly TRBD1 on 5 matching bases. V lost 6 bases to trimming and J lost 2 bases, with 13 bases between them. The CDR3 spans 14 residues. As DNA, the CDR3 is TGTGCCAGCAGCCGGGGGGGTACCAACTATGGCTACACCTTC. It is translated as CASSRGGTNYGYTF.

The chain employs TRBV28 and TRBJ1-2, with D tentatively TRBD1 (5 bases). The V gene's germline CDR1 is MDHEN and CDR2 SYDVKM. V lost 2 bases and J lost 6, with 22 bases in between. The CDR3 is made up of 17 amino acids. The CDR3: CASSLGAVYQEGDGYTF. The CDR3, as DNA: TGTGCCAGCAGTTTAGGGGCCGTTTATCAAGAGGGCGATGGCTACACCTTC.

This clonotype was seen many times. V gene TRBV20-1 combines with J gene TRBJ1-1, with no clear D. Looked up from germline, CDR1 is DFQATT and CDR2 is SNEGSKA (reference sequence). V lost 5 bases, J lost 0 bases, and 10 bases lay in between. The CDR3 has 13 residues. The CDR3, as DNA: TGCAGTGCTCTTGACGGATTGAACACTGAAGCTTTCTTT. This encodes CSALDGLNTEAFF.